This entry is about one T cell receptor beta chain. Assay used: immunoSEQ multiplex PCR; TCRdb lists only in-frame clones, some missing. The sample comprises 65,000 to 95,000 clones, 95% to 98% of which are singletons, and roughly 0.16% rests with the top ten. This sample was taken from a study of technical replicates of blood from a handful of donors. This sequence was found in a human donor in good health. Sequencing was done on a sample of T cells isolated from PBMCs.

CDR3 sequence (DNA): TGTGCCAGCAGCTTATGGTCGGGACAGGGGGCTGAGACCCAGTACTTC. It translates to CASSLWSGQGAETQYF. The chain uses TRBV7-3 and TRBJ2-5, with TRBD1 matching over 12 bases. The V and J ends lost 2 bases and 5 bases, in that order; junction bases with no gene match: 6. In germline, CDR1 is SGHTA, CDR2 FQGTGA. The CDR3 is 16 residues long. Complete variable domain (other parts from reference TRBV7-3 and TRBJ2-5): GAGVSQTPSNKVTEKGKYVELRCDPISGHTALYWYRQSLGQGPEFLIYFQGTGAADDSGLPNDRFFAVRPEGSVSTLKIQRTERGDSAVYLCASSLWSGQGAETQYFGPGTRLLVL.